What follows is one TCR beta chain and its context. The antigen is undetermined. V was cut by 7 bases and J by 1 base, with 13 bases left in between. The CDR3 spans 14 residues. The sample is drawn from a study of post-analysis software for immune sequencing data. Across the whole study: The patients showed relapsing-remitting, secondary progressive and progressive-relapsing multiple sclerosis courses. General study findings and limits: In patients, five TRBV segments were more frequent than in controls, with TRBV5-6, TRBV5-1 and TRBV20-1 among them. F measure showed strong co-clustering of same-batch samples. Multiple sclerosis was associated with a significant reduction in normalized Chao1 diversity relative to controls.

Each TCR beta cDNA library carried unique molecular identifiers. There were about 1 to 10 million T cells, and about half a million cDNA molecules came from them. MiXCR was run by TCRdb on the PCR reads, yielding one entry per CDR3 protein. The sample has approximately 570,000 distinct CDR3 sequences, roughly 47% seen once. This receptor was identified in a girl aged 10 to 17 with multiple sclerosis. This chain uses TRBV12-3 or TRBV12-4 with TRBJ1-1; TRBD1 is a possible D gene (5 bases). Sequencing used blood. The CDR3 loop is CASTLGQTNTEAFF. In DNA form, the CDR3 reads TGTGCCAGCACCTTGGGGCAGACGAACACTGAAGCTTTCTTT.